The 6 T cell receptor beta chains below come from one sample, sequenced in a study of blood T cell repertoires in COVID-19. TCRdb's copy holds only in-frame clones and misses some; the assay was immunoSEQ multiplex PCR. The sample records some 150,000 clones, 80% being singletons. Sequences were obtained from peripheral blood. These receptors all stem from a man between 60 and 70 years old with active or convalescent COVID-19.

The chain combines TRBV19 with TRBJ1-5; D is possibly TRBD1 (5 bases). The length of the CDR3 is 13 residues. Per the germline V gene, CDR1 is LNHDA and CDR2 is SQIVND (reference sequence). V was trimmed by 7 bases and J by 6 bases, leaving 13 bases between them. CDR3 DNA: TGTGCCAGTACCCTACGGGGGGGTCAGCCCCAGCATTTT. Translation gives CASTLRGGQPQHF.

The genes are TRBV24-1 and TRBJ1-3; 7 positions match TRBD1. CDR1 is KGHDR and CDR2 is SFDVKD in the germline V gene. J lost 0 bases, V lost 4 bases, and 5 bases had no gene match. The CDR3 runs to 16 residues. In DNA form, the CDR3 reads TGTGCCACCAGTGACCCAGGACAGGACTCTGGAAACACCATATATTTT. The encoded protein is CATSDPGQDSGNTIYF.

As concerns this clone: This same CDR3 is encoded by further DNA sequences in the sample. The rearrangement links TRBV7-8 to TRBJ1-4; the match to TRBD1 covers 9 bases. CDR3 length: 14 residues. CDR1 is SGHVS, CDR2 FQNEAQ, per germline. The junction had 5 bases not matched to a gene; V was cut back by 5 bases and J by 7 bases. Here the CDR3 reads CASSPTGGGEKLFF. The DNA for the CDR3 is TGTGCCAGCAGCCCGACAGGGGGTGGTGAAAAACTGTTTTTT.

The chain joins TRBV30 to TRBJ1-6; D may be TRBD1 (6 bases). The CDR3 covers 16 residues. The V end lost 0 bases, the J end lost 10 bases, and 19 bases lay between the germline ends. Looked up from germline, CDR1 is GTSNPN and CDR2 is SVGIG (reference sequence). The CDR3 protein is CAWSVPPSGDSSPLHF. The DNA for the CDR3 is TGTGCCTGGAGTGTACCCCCCTCAGGGGATAGCTCACCCCTCCACTTT.

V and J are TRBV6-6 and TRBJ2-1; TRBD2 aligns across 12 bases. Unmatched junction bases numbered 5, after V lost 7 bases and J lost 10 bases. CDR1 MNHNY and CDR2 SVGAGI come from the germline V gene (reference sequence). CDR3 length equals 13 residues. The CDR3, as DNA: TGTGCCAGCACTAGCGGGAGGGCCCGGGAGCAGTTCTTC. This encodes CASTSGRAREQFF.

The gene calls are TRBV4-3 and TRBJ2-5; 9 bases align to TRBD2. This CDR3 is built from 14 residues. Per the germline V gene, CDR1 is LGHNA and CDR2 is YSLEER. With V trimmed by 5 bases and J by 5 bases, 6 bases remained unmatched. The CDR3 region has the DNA TGCGCCAGCAGCGAGCGGGAGGCGGGGGAGACCCAGTACTTC. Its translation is CASSEREAGETQYF.